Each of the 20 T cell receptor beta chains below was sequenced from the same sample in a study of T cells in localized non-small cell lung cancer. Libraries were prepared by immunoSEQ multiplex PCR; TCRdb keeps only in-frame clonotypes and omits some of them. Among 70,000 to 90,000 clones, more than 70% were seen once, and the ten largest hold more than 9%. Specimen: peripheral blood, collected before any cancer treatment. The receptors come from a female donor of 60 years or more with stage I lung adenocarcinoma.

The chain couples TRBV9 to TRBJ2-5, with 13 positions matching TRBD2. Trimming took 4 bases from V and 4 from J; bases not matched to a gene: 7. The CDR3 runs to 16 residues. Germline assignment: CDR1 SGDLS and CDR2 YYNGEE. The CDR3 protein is CASSFGLAGVAETQYF. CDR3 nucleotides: TGTGCCAGCAGCTTCGGACTAGCGGGGGTAGCAGAGACCCAGTACTTC.

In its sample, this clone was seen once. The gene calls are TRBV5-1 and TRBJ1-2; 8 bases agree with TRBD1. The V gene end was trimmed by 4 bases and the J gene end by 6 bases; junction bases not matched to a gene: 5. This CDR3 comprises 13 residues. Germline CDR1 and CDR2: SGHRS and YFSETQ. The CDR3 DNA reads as TGCGCCAGCAGCGCGACAGGGGCGGATGGCTACACCTTC. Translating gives CASSATGADGYTF.

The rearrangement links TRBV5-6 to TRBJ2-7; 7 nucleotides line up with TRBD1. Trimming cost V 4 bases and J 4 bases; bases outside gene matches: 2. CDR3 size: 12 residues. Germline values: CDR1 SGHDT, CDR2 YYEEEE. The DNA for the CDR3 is TGTGCCAGCAGCAGGGGACAGTACGAGCAGTACTTC. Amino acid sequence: CASSRGQYEQYF. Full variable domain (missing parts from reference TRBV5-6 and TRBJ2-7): DAGVTQSPTHLIKTRGQQVTLRCSPKSGHDTVSWYQQALGQGPQFIFQYYEEEERQRGNFPDRFSGHQFPNYSSELNVNALLLGDSALYLCASSRGQYEQYFGPGTRLTVT.

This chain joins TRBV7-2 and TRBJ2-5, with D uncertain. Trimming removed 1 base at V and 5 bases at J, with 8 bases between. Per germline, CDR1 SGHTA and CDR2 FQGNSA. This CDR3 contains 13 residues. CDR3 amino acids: CASSLVVLETQYF. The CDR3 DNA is TGTGCCAGCAGCTTAGTTGTACTGGAGACCCAGTACTTC. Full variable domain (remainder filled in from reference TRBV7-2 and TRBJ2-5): GAGVSQSPSNKVTEKGKDVELRCDPISGHTALYWYRQSLGQGLEFLIYFQGNSAPDKSGLPSDRFSAERTGGSVSTLTIQRTQQEDSAVYLCASSLVVLETQYFGPGTRLLVL.

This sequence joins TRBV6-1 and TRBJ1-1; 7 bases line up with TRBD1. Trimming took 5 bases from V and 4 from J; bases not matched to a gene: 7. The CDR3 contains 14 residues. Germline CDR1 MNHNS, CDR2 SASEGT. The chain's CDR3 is CASSPMTGPTEAFF. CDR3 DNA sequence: TGTGCCAGCAGTCCCATGACAGGGCCCACTGAAGCTTTCTTT.

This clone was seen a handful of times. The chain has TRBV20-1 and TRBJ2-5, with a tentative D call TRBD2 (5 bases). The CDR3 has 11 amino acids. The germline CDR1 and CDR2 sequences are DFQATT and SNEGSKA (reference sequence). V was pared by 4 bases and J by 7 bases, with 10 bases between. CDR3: CSATGTGTQYF. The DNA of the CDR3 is TGCAGTGCTACGGGAACCGGGACCCAGTACTTC.

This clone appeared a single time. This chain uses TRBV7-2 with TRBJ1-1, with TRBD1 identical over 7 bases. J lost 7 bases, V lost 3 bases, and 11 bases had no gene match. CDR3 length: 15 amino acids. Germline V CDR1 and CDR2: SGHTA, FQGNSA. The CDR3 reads CASSFQRQGLDEAFF. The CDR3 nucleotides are TGTGCCAGCAGCTTCCAACGACAGGGATTAGATGAAGCTTTCTTT.

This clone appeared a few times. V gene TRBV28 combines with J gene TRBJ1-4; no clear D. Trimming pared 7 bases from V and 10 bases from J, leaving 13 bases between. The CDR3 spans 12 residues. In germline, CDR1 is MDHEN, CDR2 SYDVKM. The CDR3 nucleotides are TGTGCCAGCACCCCACCAAGAGGAAAACTGTTTTTT. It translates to CASTPPRGKLFF.

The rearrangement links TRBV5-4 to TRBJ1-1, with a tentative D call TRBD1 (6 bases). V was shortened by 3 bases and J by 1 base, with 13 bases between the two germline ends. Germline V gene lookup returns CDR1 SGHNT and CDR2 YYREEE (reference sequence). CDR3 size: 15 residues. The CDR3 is CASSSQGLQNTEAFF. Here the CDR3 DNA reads TGTGCCAGCAGCTCTCAGGGGCTTCAGAACACTGAAGCTTTCTTT.

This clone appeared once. For the CDR3, the DNA is TGTGCCAGCAGTGAAGGGGGGGTTCGGGAAAAACTGTTTTTT. It yields the protein CASSEGGVREKLFF. This chain uses TRBV2 with TRBJ1-4; D possibly corresponds to TRBD1 (5 bases). CDR3 length: 14 residues. The V gene's germline CDR1 is SNHLY and CDR2 FYNNEI. V lost 1 base and J lost 8, with 11 bases in between.

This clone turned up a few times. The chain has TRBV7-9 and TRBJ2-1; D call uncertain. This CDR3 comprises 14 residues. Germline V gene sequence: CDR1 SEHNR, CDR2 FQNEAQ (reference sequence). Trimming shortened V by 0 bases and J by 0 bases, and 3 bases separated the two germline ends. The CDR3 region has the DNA TGTGCCAGCAGCTTAGCGGGCTCCTACAATGAGCAGTTCTTC. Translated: CASSLAGSYNEQFF. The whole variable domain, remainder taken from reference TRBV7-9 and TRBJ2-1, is DTGVSQNPRHKITKRGQNVTFRCDPISEHNRLYWYRQTLGQGPEFLTYFQNEAQLEKSRLLSDRFSAERPKGSFSTLEIQRTEQGDSAMYLCASSLAGSYNEQFFGPGTRLTVL.

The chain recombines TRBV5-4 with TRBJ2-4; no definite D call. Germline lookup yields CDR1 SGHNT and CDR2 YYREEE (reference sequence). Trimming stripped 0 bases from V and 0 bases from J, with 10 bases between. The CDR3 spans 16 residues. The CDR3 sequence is CASSLDRTLAKNIQYF. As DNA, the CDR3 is TGTGCCAGCAGCTTGGATAGGACCCTAGCCAAAAACATTCAGTACTTC.

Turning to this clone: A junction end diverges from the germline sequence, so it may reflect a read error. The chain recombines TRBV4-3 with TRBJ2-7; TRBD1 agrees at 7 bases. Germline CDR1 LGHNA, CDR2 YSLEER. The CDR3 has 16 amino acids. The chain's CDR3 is CASSKEWDSSSYEQYF. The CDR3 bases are TGCGCCAGCAGCAAAGAATGGGACAGCAGCTCCTACGAGCAGTACTTC.

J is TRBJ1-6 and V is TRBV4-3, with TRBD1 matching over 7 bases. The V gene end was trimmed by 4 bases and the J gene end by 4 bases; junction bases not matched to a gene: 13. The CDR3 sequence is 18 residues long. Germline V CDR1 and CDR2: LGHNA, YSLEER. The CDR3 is CASSLTGAGSGYNSPLHF. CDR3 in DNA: TGCGCCAGCAGCCTTACAGGGGCTGGTTCCGGGTATAATTCACCCCTCCACTTT.

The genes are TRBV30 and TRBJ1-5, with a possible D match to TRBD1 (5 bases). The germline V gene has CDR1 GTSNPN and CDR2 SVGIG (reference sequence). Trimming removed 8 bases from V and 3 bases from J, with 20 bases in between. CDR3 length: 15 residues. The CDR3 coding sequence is TGTGCCGGATCTTGGGAGGGGAATTCCAATCAGCCCCAGCATTTT. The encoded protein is CAGSWEGNSNQPQHF. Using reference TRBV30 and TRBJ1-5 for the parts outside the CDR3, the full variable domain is SQTIHQWPATLVQPVGSPLSLECTVEGTSNPNLYWYRQAAGRGLQLLFYSVGIGQISSEVPQNLSASRPQDRQFILSSKKLLLSDSGFYLCAGSWEGNSNQPQHFGDGTRLSIL.

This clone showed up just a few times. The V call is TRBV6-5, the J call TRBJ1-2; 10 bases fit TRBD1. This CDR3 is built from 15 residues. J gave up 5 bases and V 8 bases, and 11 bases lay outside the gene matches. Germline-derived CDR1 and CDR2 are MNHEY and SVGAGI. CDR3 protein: CASGVPGQGRYGYTF. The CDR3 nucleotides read TGTGCCAGCGGGGTTCCGGGACAGGGGAGATATGGCTACACCTTC.

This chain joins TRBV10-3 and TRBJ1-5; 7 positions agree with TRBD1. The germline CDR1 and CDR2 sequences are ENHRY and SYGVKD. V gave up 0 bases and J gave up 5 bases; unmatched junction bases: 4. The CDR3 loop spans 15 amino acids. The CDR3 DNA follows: TGTGCCATCAGTGAGTCGGCAGGGGGGCATCAGCCCCAGCATTTT. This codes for CAISESAGGHQPQHF.

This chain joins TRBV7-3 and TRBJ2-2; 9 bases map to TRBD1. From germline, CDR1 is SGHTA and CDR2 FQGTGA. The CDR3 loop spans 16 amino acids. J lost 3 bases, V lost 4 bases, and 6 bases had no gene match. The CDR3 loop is CASSSNWDRDTGELFF. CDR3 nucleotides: TGTGCCAGCAGCTCTAATTGGGACAGGGACACCGGGGAGCTGTTTTTT.

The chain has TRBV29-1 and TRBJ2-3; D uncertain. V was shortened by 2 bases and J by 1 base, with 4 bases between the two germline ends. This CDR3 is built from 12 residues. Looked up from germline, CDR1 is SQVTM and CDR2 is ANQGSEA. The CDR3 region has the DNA TGCAGCGTTGAATTAGGCACAGATACGCAGTATTTT. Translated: CSVELGTDTQYF.

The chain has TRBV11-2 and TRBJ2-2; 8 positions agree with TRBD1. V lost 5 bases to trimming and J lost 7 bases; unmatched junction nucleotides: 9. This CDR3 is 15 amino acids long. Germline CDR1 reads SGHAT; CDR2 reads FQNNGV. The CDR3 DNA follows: TGTGCCAGCAGCACACGAAGACAGGGGTACGGGGAGCTGTTTTTT. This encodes CASSTRRQGYGELFF.